There are a few counts of the clone carrying this T cell receptor (beta chain). Its antigen remains unidentified. These data are taken from a study of cytomegalovirus exposure and HLA in healthy donors. General study findings and limits: As immune exposure information, only CMV serostatus was available. TCR association rates varied by HLA locus in a later analysis, with DRB1 highest and HLA-C lowest.

At the time of sampling, donors were nominally healthy, though unrecorded immune exposures were likely. Both 60 Vbeta primers and 13 Jbeta primers went into the PCR. Method: immunoSEQ multiplex PCR; TCRdb's copy keeps in-frame clones and lacks some. Of approximately 90,000 clones in the sample, around 8% are singletons; the top ten hold about 2.5%. Trimming stripped 2 bases from V and 8 bases from J, with 15 bases between. Germline V gene lookup returns CDR1 SQVTM and CDR2 ANQGSEA. The CDR3 loop spans 14 amino acids. Material for sequencing was PBMCs. This TCR derives from a man aged 50 or older in good health and CMV-seronegative. The chain recombines TRBV29-1 with TRBJ1-4, with D maybe TRBD1 (5 bases). The CDR3 nucleotides are TGCAGCGTTGAAACGGGCAGGGTTCCCGAAAAACTGTTTTTT. Residues: CSVETGRVPEKLFF.